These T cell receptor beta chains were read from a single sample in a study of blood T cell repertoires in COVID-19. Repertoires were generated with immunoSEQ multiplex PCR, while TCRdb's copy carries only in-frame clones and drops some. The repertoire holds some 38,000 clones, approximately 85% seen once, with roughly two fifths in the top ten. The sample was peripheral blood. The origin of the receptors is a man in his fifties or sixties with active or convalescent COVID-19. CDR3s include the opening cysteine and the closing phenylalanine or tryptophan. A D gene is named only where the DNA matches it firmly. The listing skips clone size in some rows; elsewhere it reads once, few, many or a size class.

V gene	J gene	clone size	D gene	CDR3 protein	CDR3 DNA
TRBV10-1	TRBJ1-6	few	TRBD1	CASRQGPNSPLHF	TGCGCCAGCAGACAGGGGCCAAATTCACCCCTCCACTTT
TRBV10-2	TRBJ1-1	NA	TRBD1	CASSEQGVNEAFF	TGCGCCAGCAGTGAGCAGGGGGTAAATGAAGCTTTCTTT
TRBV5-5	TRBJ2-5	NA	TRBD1	CASSLGGQEETQYF	TGTGCCAGCAGCTTGGGAGGACAGGAAGAGACCCAGTACTTC
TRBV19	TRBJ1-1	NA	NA	CASWGWETVTEAFF	TGTGCCAGCTGGGGTTGGGAGACGGTCACTGAAGCTTTCTTT
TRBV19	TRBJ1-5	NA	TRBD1	CASSIGDSSNQPQHF	TGTGCCAGTAGTATCGGGGACAGTAGCAATCAGCCCCAGCATTTT
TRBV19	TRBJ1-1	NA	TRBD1	CASKRGQGVTEAFF	TGTGCCAGTAAGCGGGGACAGGGGGTCACTGAAGCTTTCTTT
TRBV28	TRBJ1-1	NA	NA	CASSFTGTIEAFF	TGTGCCAGCAGTTTTACAGGGACTATCGAAGCTTTCTTT
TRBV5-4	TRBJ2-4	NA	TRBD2	CASSYSLGTSGGLAKNIQYF	TGTGCCAGCAGCTACAGCCTAGGGACTAGCGGGGGCCTAGCCAAAAACATTCAGTACTTC
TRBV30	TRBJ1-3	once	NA	CAWSVQLGSGNTIYF	TGTGCCTGGAGTGTACAGTTGGGTTCTGGAAACACCATATATTTT
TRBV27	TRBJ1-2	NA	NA	CASSLSPPGLGYGYTF	TGTGCCAGCAGTTTATCGCCCCCAGGGTTGGGCTATGGCTACACCTTC
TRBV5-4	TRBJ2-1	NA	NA	CASSLGGSSYNEQFF	TGTGCCAGCAGCTTGGGAGGGTCCTCCTACAATGAGCAGTTCTTC
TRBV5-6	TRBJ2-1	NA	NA	CASSLYAAGNEQFF	TGTGCCAGCAGCTTGTACGCGGCCGGCAATGAGCAGTTCTTC
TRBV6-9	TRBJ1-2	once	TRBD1	CASSYRAGGPNYGYTF	TGTGCCAGCAGTTATCGTGCAGGGGGCCCGAACTATGGCTACACCTTC
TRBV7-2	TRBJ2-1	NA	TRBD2	CASSLNPAGTSSYNEQFF	TGTGCCAGCAGCCTAAATCCCGCAGGGACTAGCTCCTACAATGAGCAGTTCTTC
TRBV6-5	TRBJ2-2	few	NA	CASSYSPTDTGELFF	TGTGCCAGCAGTTACTCCCCAACTGACACCGGGGAGCTGTTTTTT
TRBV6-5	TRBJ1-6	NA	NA	CASRDKGNSPLHF	TGTGCCAGCAGAGACAAGGGGAATTCACCCCTCCACTTT
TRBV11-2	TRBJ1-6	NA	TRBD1	CASSSGQGMNSPLHF	TGTGCCAGCAGCTCCGGACAGGGGATGAATTCACCCCTCCACTTT
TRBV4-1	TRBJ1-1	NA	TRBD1	CASSPLAWGQGGIAEAFF	TGCGCCAGCAGCCCTCTCGCCTGGGGACAGGGGGGGATCGCTGAAGCTTTCTTT
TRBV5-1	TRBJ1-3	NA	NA	CASSLEGHHSGNTIYF	TGCGCCAGCAGCTTGGAAGGACACCACTCTGGAAACACCATATATTTT
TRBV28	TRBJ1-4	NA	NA	CASSFRDRPNEKLFF	TGTGCCAGCAGTTTCCGCGACAGACCTAATGAAAAACTGTTTTTT
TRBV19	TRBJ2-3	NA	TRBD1	CASSVVGTGGLQDTQYF	TGTGCCAGTAGTGTAGTCGGGACAGGGGGTTTGCAAGATACGCAGTATTTT
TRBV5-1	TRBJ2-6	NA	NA	CASKPGAGANVLTF	TGCGCCAGCAAACCAGGGGCTGGGGCCAACGTCCTGACTTTC
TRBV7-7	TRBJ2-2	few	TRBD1	CASSPSLQGALGSGELFF	TGTGCCAGCAGCCCGAGTTTACAGGGGGCACTAGGGTCCGGGGAGCTGTTTTTT
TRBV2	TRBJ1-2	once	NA	CASSEQGYGYTF	TGTGCCAGCAGTGAGCAGGGCTATGGCTACACCTTC
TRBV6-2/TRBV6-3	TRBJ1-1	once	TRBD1	CASSLGTGGAFF	TGTGCCAGCAGCCTGGGGACAGGGGGTGCTTTCTTT
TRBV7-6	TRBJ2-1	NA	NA	CASSFPPGHLDNEQFF	TGTGCCAGCAGCTTTCCCCCAGGCCACCTCGACAATGAGCAGTTCTTC
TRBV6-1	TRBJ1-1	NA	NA	CASSETMNTEAFF	TGTGCCAGCAGTGAAACAATGAACACTGAAGCTTTCTTT
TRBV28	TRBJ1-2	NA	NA	CASSLSSLGGATYGYTF	TGTGCCAGCAGTTTATCGTCTTTAGGGGGGGCGACCTATGGCTACACCTTC
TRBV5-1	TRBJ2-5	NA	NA	CASRRTEQETQYF	TGCGCCAGCAGGAGGACAGAGCAAGAGACCCAGTACTTC
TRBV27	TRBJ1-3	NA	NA	CASSLSSFSGNTIYF	TGTGCCAGCAGTTTATCTAGTTTCTCTGGAAACACCATATATTTT
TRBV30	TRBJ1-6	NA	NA	CAWSAGQPYNSPLHF	TGTGCCTGGAGTGCAGGACAGCCCTATAATTCACCCCTCCACTTT
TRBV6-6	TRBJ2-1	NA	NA	CASMAGVEQFF	TGTGCCAGCATGGCAGGGGTGGAGCAGTTCTTC
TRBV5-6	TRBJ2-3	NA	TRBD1	CASSLFRRQGASDTQYF	TGTGCCAGCAGCTTGTTTCGCCGACAGGGGGCCTCAGATACGCAGTATTTT
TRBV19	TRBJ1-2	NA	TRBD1	CASRYRGRGGYTF	TGTGCCAGTCGGTACAGGGGGCGTGGTGGCTACACCTTC
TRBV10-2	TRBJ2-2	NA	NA	CASSVPGGSTGELFF	TGCGCCAGCAGTGTGCCAGGGGGGAGTACCGGGGAGCTGTTTTTT
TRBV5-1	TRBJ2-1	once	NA	CASSPKRSVGEQFF	TGCGCCAGCAGCCCCAAGCGGTCGGTGGGTGAGCAGTTCTTC
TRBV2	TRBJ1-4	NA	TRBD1	CASSPTGREKLFF	TGTGCCAGCAGTCCGACAGGGCGAGAAAAACTGTTTTTT
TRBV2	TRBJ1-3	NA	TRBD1	CASRGTAGNTIYF	TGTGCCAGCAGAGGGACAGCTGGAAACACCATATATTTT
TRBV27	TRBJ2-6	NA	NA	CASILTGGANVLTF	TGTGCCAGCATCCTTACCGGGGGTGCCAACGTCCTGACTTTC
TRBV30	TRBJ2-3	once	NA	CAWSGGTASTDTQYF	TGTGCCTGGAGCGGCGGGACGGCTAGCACAGATACGCAGTATTTT
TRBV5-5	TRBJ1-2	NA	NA	CASTRDSWGGYTF	TGTGCCAGCACCCGGGACTCTTGGGGTGGCTACACCTTC
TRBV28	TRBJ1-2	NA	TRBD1	CASSTRGLGYTF	TGTGCCAGCAGTACCAGGGGGCTTGGCTACACCTTC
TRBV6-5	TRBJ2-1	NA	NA	CASSHQGTGYEQFF	TGTGCCAGCAGCCACCAGGGCACCGGTTATGAGCAGTTCTTC
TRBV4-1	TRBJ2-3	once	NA	CASSTTGTYTDTQYF	TGCGCCAGCAGCACTACCGGGACTTACACAGATACGCAGTATTTT
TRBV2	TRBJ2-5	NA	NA	CASRQGSGDLPQYF	TGTGCCAGCAGGCAGGGGTCGGGCGACCTTCCCCAGTACTTC
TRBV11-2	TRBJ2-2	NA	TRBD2	CASSLGGGRDTGELLF	TGTGCCAGCAGCCTCGGGGGGGGGCGAGACACCGGGGAGCTGCTTTTT
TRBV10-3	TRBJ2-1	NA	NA	CAISESGGEQFF	TGTGCCATCAGTGAGTCCGGGGGTGAGCAGTTCTTC
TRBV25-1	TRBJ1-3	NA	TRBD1	CASSSDRAGSGNTIYF	TGTGCCAGCAGTTCTGACAGGGCTGGCTCTGGAAACACCATATATTTT
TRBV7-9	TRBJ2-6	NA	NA	CASSLSQWGGANVLTF	TGTGCCAGCAGCTTATCACAGTGGGGCGGGGCCAACGTCCTGACTTTC
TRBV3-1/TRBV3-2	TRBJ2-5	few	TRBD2	CASSHGGGTGPYF	TGTGCCAGCAGCCATGGCGGGGGGACCGGCCCGTACTTC
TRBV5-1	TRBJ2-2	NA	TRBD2	CASSLSSSGGAELFF	TGCGCCAGCAGCTTGTCGTCTAGCGGGGGGGCGGAGCTGTTTTTT
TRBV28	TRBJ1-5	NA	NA	CASSNTFRGGNQPQHF	TGTGCCAGCAGCAACACCTTTCGCGGGGGCAATCAGCCCCAGCATTTT
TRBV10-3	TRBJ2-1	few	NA	CAISVGNEQFF	TGTGCCATCAGTGTCGGGAATGAGCAGTTCTTC
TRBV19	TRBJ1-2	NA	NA	CASSMAMGWESSYGYTF	TGTGCCAGTAGTATGGCCATGGGGTGGGAGTCGAGCTATGGCTACACCTTC
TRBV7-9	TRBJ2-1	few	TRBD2	CASSFPSGGAVDEQFF	TGTGCCAGCAGCTTCCCTAGCGGGGGGGCAGTAGATGAGCAGTTCTTC
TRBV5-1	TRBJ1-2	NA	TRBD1	CASSSSGTDRVGYTF	TGCGCCAGCAGCAGTTCCGGGACCGACAGGGTTGGCTACACCTTC
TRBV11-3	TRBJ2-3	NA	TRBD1	CASSRGGAGGTDTQYF	TGTGCCAGCAGCCGGGGTGGGGCAGGGGGAACGGATACGCAGTATTTT
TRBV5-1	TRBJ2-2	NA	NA	CASSLARGAFAYTGELFF	TGCGCCAGCAGCTTGGCCAGGGGGGCTTTCGCTTACACCGGGGAGCTGTTTTTT
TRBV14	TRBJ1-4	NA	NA	CASSFSRGPYEKLFF	TGTGCCAGCAGCTTTAGTAGGGGTCCGTATGAAAAACTGTTTTTT